One sample yielded the 10 T cell receptor beta chains listed below, sequenced in a study of CD8 T cells in Susac syndrome (dated by TCRdb to the late 2010s). Receptor amplification or capture employed the immunoSEQ multiplex PCR assay. RNA was extracted using the RNeasy kit, and about 0.45 to 1 ug of the RNA was reverse transcribed with random hexamers. TCRdb trimmed the raw reads at Q25, called clones with MiXCR and kept productive beta chains. When rows share a CDR3 protein, they turn into one entry using the most common DNA and genes. Across this sample there are under 200,000 distinct CDR3 sequences, with 85% to 95% seen only once. The top ten constitute about 0.15% of the sample. Sequenced sample: CD8+ T cells from PBMCs. The source of these receptors is a human donor with multiple sclerosis.

J is TRBJ2-7 and V is TRBV3-1; perhaps TRBD2 as D (6 bases). CDR1 LGHDT and CDR2 YNNKEL come from the germline V gene (reference sequence). Trimming took 1 base from V and 2 from J, leaving 9 bases between them. The CDR3 runs to 14 residues. The CDR3 loop is CASSQGEEAYEQYF. In DNA form, the CDR3 reads TGTGCCAGCAGCCAAGGGGAGGAGGCCTACGAGCAGTACTTC.

The chain carries TRBV27 and TRBJ2-1, with no clear D. The CDR3 is 14 amino acids. Germline V lookup: CDR1 MNHEY, CDR2 SMNVEV (reference sequence). V lost 2 bases and J lost 9, with 14 bases in between. The CDR3 loop reads CASSLREPGSEQFF. CDR3 nucleotides: TGTGCCAGCAGTTTAAGGGAACCGGGTTCTGAGCAGTTCTTC.

The V call is TRBV5-6, the J call TRBJ2-6; TRBD1 aligns across 7 bases. The CDR3 has 16 residues. V was pared by 2 bases and J by 0 bases, with 2 bases of the junction left unmatched. Germline CDR1 reads SGHDT; CDR2 reads YYEEEE. The CDR3 sequence is CASSFGTVSGANVLTF. The CDR3 DNA reads as TGTGCCAGCAGCTTTGGGACAGTCTCTGGGGCCAACGTCCTGACTTTC.

The chain carries TRBV6-5 and TRBJ2-3; a weak D match, TRBD2 (6 bases). V was cut by 2 bases and J by 4 bases, with 13 bases left in between. The CDR3 loop spans 15 amino acids. Germline V gene lookup returns CDR1 MNHEY and CDR2 SVGAGI. The CDR3 sequence is CASSYTPGLPDTQYF. The DNA of the CDR3 is TGTGCCAGCAGTTACACGCCGGGACTCCCAGATACGCAGTATTTT.

This chain joins TRBV2 and TRBJ2-1, with a tentative D call TRBD2 (6 bases). CDR1 and CDR2 (germline): SNHLY, FYNNEI. The CDR3 totals 12 residues. V gave up 6 bases and J gave up 8 bases, with 11 bases separating them. For the CDR3, the DNA is TGTGCCAGCAGGGCGGGGCTCGATGAGCAGTTCTTC. This sequence encodes CASRAGLDEQFF.

This clonotype was counted once. The rearrangement uses TRBV3-1 and TRBJ1-2, with D unclear. CDR1 LGHDT and CDR2 YNNKEL come from the germline V gene (reference sequence). The V end lost 2 bases, the J end lost 5 bases, and 9 bases lay between the germline ends. The CDR3 consists of 13 residues. The CDR3 DNA follows: TGTGCCAGCAGCCAACCGGGCCTGTATGGCTACACCTTC. Translation: CASSQPGLYGYTF.

The gene calls are TRBV29-1 and TRBJ2-7; D remains unclear. This CDR3 comprises 13 residues. Germline CDR1 and CDR2: SQVTM and ANQGSEA. V lost 6 bases and J lost 3, with 15 bases in between. The CDR3 here is CSVYGGEYYEQYF. CDR3 DNA: TGCAGCGTATATGGTGGGGAATACTACGAGCAGTACTTC.

J is TRBJ2-5 and V is TRBV6-2 or TRBV6-3; possible D gene TRBD1, 9 bases. This CDR3 is 17 amino acids long. V gave up 2 bases and J gave up 5 bases, with 21 bases separating them. Germline assignment: CDR1 MNHEY and CDR2 SVGEGT. As DNA, the CDR3 is TGTGCCAGCAGTTACGAGGCGGGGGGACAGGGATCCGAGACCCAGTACTTC. It translates to CASSYEAGGQGSETQYF.

The CDR3 here is CSALGSETGIYEQYF. The CDR3, as DNA: TGCAGTGCTTTGGGGTCCGAGACAGGGATCTACGAGCAGTACTTC. V and J are TRBV20-1 and TRBJ2-7; 7 bases match TRBD1. V gave up 5 bases and J gave up 3 bases; unmatched junction bases: 13. The CDR3 contains 15 residues. CDR1 is DFQATT and CDR2 is SNEGSKA in the germline V gene (reference sequence).

This clonotype has a handful of counts. J is TRBJ2-7 and V is TRBV29-1; D unresolved. The V gene's germline CDR1 is SQVTM and CDR2 ANQGSEA. This CDR3 is built from 14 residues. V lost 3 bases, J lost 0 bases, and 12 bases lay in between. The CDR3 is CSVEVPSSSYEQYF. The CDR3 region has the DNA TGCAGCGTTGAGGTCCCCTCGAGCTCCTACGAGCAGTACTTC.